A single sample gave rise to the 18 T cell receptor beta chains below, sequenced in a study of cytomegalovirus exposure and HLA in healthy donors. Primers for the PCR totalled 60 Vbeta and 13 Jbeta. Profiled with immunoSEQ multiplex PCR; TCRdb holds only in-frame clones, not every one. The sample records some 130,000 clones, 60% to 75% being singletons. Sequencing input: PBMCs. The receptors derive from a young man in good health and CMV-seronegative.

CDR3 sequence (DNA): TGTGCCAGCAGCTTGGCCGGAATAGGGAGAAATGAGCAGTTCTTC. This codes for CASSLAGIGRNEQFF. The V and J genes are TRBV5-4 and TRBJ2-1; D may be TRBD2 (5 bases). The CDR3 has 15 residues. Germline V gene lookup returns CDR1 SGHNT and CDR2 YYREEE (reference sequence). Trimming removed 0 bases from V and 7 bases from J, with 14 bases in between. The full variable domain, its missing parts supplied by reference TRBV5-4 and TRBJ2-1, is ETGVTQSPTHLIKTRGQQVTLRCSSQSGHNTVSWYQQALGQGPQFIFQYYREEENGRGNFPPRFSGLQFPNYSSELNVNALELDDSALYLCASSLAGIGRNEQFFGPGTRLTVL.

This chain joins TRBV5-6 and TRBJ2-3; D is possibly TRBD1 (6 bases). Germline CDR1 and CDR2: SGHDT and YYEEEE. The V end was cut by 4 bases, the J end by 0 bases, with 18 bases between. The CDR3 has 17 residues. CDR3 loop: CASSRRTVSSSTDTQYF. The CDR3 DNA follows: TGTGCCAGCAGCCGACGGACAGTGTCGTCTAGCACAGATACGCAGTATTTT.

CDR3 loop: CASSQGQGSTDTQYF. The CDR3 nucleotides are TGTGCCAGCTCACAAGGACAGGGTAGCACAGATACGCAGTATTTT. The V gene is TRBV18, the J gene TRBJ2-3; 8 bases fit TRBD1. Germline loops: CDR1 KGHSH, CDR2 LQKENI. With 4 bases clipped from V and 0 bases from J, the junction kept 3 bases outside the gene matches. The CDR3 extends over 15 amino acids.

V usage is TRBV5-1 and J usage is TRBJ1-1; TRBD1 agrees at 8 bases. The CDR3 has 15 residues. With 2 bases clipped from V and 0 bases from J, the junction kept 3 bases outside the gene matches. Germline V gives CDR1 SGHRS, CDR2 YFSETQ. The CDR3 is CASSLQGQVNTEAFF. The DNA of the CDR3 is TGCGCCAGCAGCTTACAGGGACAGGTGAACACTGAAGCTTTCTTT.

The chain employs TRBV6-5 and TRBJ2-1, with TRBD2 identical over 10 bases. Losses at the gene ends were 6 bases for V and 7 bases for J; bases not matched to a gene: 9. The CDR3 runs to 15 residues. The germline CDR1 and CDR2 sequences are MNHEY and SVGAGI. The CDR3, as DNA: TGTGCCAGCAGCCGTCCTAGCGGGAGTAGGAATGAGCAGTTCTTC. Translating gives CASSRPSGSRNEQFF.

The V gene is TRBV6-1, the J gene TRBJ2-3, with D uncertain. The V gene's germline CDR1 is MNHNS and CDR2 SASEGT. The CDR3 length is 16 residues. Trimming took off 3 bases at V and 0 bases at J, with 13 bases between the two ends. CDR3: CASSDGARGSTDTQYF. CDR3 coding DNA: TGTGCCAGCAGTGATGGAGCGAGAGGAAGCACAGATACGCAGTATTTT.

This chain joins TRBV11-2 and TRBJ2-3; a weak D match, TRBD2 (5 bases). The CDR3 consists of 12 residues. The germline V gene has CDR1 SGHAT and CDR2 FQNNGV. V lost 8 bases, J lost 7 bases, and 13 bases lay in between. CDR3 in amino acids: CASPSTKNTQYF. The CDR3 DNA reads as TGTGCCAGCCCATCGACTAAGAATACGCAGTATTTT.

J is TRBJ2-5 and V is TRBV7-9, with 7 nucleotides matching TRBD1. Germline V gene data show CDR1 as SEHNR and CDR2 as FQNEAQ (reference sequence). The junction had 8 bases not matched to a gene; V was cut back by 5 bases and J by 5 bases. The CDR3 is 14 residues long. CDR3 DNA: TGTGCCAGCAGCCCGGGACAGACGTCGGAGACCCAGTACTTC. Residues: CASSPGQTSETQYF.

The rearrangement uses TRBV29-1 and TRBJ2-3, with 7 bases identical to TRBD2. V shed 7 bases, J shed 2 bases, and the junction held 9 bases outside the gene matches. The CDR3 has 14 residues. Germline CDR1 reads SQVTM; CDR2 reads ANQGSEA. For the CDR3, the DNA is TGCAGCGACTCCAGAGCGGGGTCCACAGATACGCAGTATTTT. Translating gives CSDSRAGSTDTQYF.

The chain links TRBV7-3 to TRBJ1-1; D possibly corresponds to TRBD1 (6 bases). Germline CDR1 SGHTA, CDR2 FQGTGA. Between the trimmed V and J ends, which lost 4 bases and 1 base, there was a span of 10 bases. This CDR3 comprises 14 residues. The CDR3 here is CASSSGGPNTEAFF. The CDR3 DNA reads TGTGCCAGCAGCTCGGGGGGGCCGAACACTGAAGCTTTCTTT.

The V and J genes are TRBV6-4 and TRBJ1-1; D is uncertain. Looked up from germline, CDR1 is MRHNA and CDR2 is SNTAGT. The CDR3 consists of 13 residues. Trimming cost V 0 bases and J 6 bases, with 8 bases left between them. The CDR3 sequence: CASSDSGRSEAFF. Here the CDR3 DNA reads TGTGCCAGCAGTGACTCGGGCCGATCTGAAGCTTTCTTT.

The genes are TRBV15 and TRBJ1-1; no definite D call. The CDR3 is 12 amino acids. V shed 5 bases and J shed 5 bases, with 9 bases lying between them. Per the germline V gene, CDR1 is LNHNV and CDR2 is YYDKDF (reference sequence). In DNA, the CDR3 is TGTGCCACCAGCTCTCGAGAGACTGAAGCTTTCTTT. Its protein product is CATSSRETEAFF.

V gene TRBV11-3 combines with J gene TRBJ1-1; D ambiguous. In germline, CDR1 is SGHNT, CDR2 YENEEA. CDR3 length equals 13 residues. Trimming shortened V by 3 bases and J by 9 bases, and 14 bases separated the two germline ends. The CDR3 loop is CASSFREDGKAFF. The CDR3 DNA reads TGTGCCAGCAGCTTTAGGGAAGACGGGAAAGCTTTCTTT.

The chain couples TRBV27 to TRBJ2-2; 9 positions agree with TRBD2. CDR1 is MNHEY and CDR2 is SMNVEV in the germline V gene (reference sequence). V was clipped by 1 base and J by 7 bases; unmatched bases: 7. This CDR3 is 16 amino acids long. The CDR3 here is CASSLWAGGLDGELFF. The CDR3 DNA reads as TGTGCCAGCAGTTTATGGGCGGGGGGGCTTGACGGGGAGCTGTTTTTT.

The CDR3: CASSYSGGDQPQHF. The CDR3 nucleotides read TGTGCCAGCAGTTACTCGGGAGGGGATCAGCCCCAGCATTTT. The chain is built from TRBV6-6 and TRBJ1-5; a possible D gene is TRBD1 (5 bases). CDR3 length: 14 residues. Trimming cost V 0 bases and J 5 bases, with 8 bases left between them. The germline V gene encodes CDR1 MNHNY and CDR2 SVGAGI (reference sequence).

The V call is TRBV7-2, the J call TRBJ1-2; D call uncertain. The CDR3 runs to 12 residues. V lost 3 bases and J lost 4, with 6 bases in between. The V gene's germline CDR1 is SGHTA and CDR2 FQGNSA. The DNA of the CDR3 is TGTGCCAGCAGCTTGGCCCCCTATGGCTACACCTTC. Translation gives CASSLAPYGYTF.

The DNA of the CDR3 is TGCAGTGCTAGAACTTCCTATGGCTACACCTTC. Amino acids: CSARTSYGYTF. This rearrangement joins TRBV20-1 to TRBJ1-2, with D uncertain. The V end was cut by 2 bases, the J end by 4 bases, with 5 bases between. Germline CDR1 DFQATT, CDR2 SNEGSKA (reference sequence). This CDR3 contains 11 residues.

The V and J genes are TRBV2 and TRBJ2-5, with a possible D match to TRBD1 (5 bases). V shed 3 bases and J shed 5 bases, with 10 bases lying between them. The CDR3 loop spans 13 amino acids. Germline V gene lookup returns CDR1 SNHLY and CDR2 FYNNEI. The CDR3 nucleotides read TGTGCCAGCAGTGATACAGGATGGGAGACCCAGTACTTC. This translates into CASSDTGWETQYF. Full variable domain (remainder filled in from reference TRBV2 and TRBJ2-5): EPEVTQTPSHQVTQMGQEVILRCVPISNHLYFYWYRQILGQKVEFLVSFYNNEISEKSEIFDDQFSVERPDGSNFTLKIRSTKLEDSAMYFCASSDTGWETQYFGPGTRLLVL.